This T cell receptor beta chain was profiled in a study of cytomegalovirus exposure and HLA in healthy donors (dated by TCRdb to between 2016 and 2019). With regard to the full study: According to an earlier analysis of 587 of the donors, some 180 million T cells yielded 90 million to 130 million unique TCR beta sequences and about 300 Gb of sequence data. An early release covering 500 to 750 HLA-typed donors comprised approximately 290 gigabases of sequencing data and tens of millions of unique TCR sequences. Among the roughly 400 genotyped donors, more than 70% belonged to the genetic ancestry cluster associated with self-reported Caucasian donors. The study aimed to test whether cataloging public T cell receptors could reveal signatures of past pathogen exposure. The study profiled the T cell repertoires of hundreds of subjects by immunosequencing and related them to cytomegalovirus serostatus. A separate validation cohort of some 130 different subjects was used in addition to the approximately 640-subject first cohort. To predict cytomegalovirus infection status, the study brought together high-throughput TCR immunosequencing, statistical association of individual TCRs with disease status, and machine learning. A later analysis re-examined previously published TCR beta repertoires from 610 or so donors and added high-resolution HLA genotyping to investigate patterns of TCR occurrence. The later analysis used no new phenotypic data to find candidate immune exposures, relying instead on TCR beta sequences and their occurrence across donors. In an earlier analysis of 500 to 650 of the donors, high-throughput TCR beta sequencing was used to judge whether each TCR beta V gene segment behaved as functional or pseudogenic. Alongside the repertoire data, information on donor age, sex, ethnicity and CMV serostatus was compiled. In a later genetic analysis, genome-wide SNP genotypes for about 55% of the roughly 700 donors were used, and that subset was treated as a discovery cohort. All discovery cohort repertoires had been generated on a single sequencing platform. Class I and class II HLA loci were covered by the typing at four-digit resolution. The number of typed donors differed by locus: about 620-640 for A, B, C, DRB1 and DQB1; some 500 for DQA1; 600 to 610 for DPA1; and some 450 for DPB1. Roughly 5 DR-DQ haplotypes were handled as single units for association and clustering because linkage in the cohort was strong. Among roughly 400 genotyped donors of the cohort, an average of roughly 240,000 unique TCR beta nucleotide sequences were sequenced per donor, roughly 20% of them non-productive. What the research found in general, with its limitations: At a false discovery rate of 0.05, a later analysis linked under 20,000 TCR beta sequences to specific HLA alleles. A later analysis found that most CMV-associated TCR beta chains appeared HLA-restricted, with HLA associations seemingly driven largely by CMV exposure. A cluster of highly shared sequence variants was judged likely to represent a technical artifact of the sequencing pipeline. While some public TCRs were present in many individuals, most TCR sequences turned up only very rarely across donors. The presence/absence analyses assumed that sequencing depth was roughly uniform across donors, and that assumption may not be true. The study listed 150 to 200 TCR beta chains as associated with cytomegalovirus. Because HLA typing was unavailable for some donors at each locus, only the typed subset was used in association tests. In a later analysis, several top co-occurrence clusters were reported to appear linked to parvovirus B19, influenza, CMV and Epstein-Barr virus. In a later analysis, TCR association rates were found to vary across HLA loci, with the most associated TCRs seen for DRB1 alleles and the fewest for HLA-C alleles. Strong co-occurrence of HLA alleles, especially DR and DQ, made assigning TCR associations to individual alleles difficult. For the cohort, immune exposure information was limited to CMV serostatus. Cytomegalovirus status was reported to be diagnosed by the classifier with high specificity and sensitivity in both the original and validation cohorts. It was suggested by the authors that the approach could potentially be generalized to other disease states and immunological phenotypes. A later genetic analysis associated a missense DCLRE1C variant with V-gene and J-gene trimming of TCR beta chains, and an independent cohort replicated the association. In an earlier analysis of approximately 590 of the donors, most TCR beta V segments appeared in productive rearrangements about 87% or about 30% of the time, broadly matching IMGT annotations. In a later analysis, HLA-associated TCR beta chains showed more clonal expansion and lower generation probabilities than non-associated chains that were equally common. A later genetic analysis reported fewer N-insertions in productive TCRs among donors in an Asian-associated ancestry cluster than the roughly 690-donor mean. Only TCR beta chains were sequenced in this cohort, and the absence of alpha or paired-chain data limited detectable features. A further reported finding was that TCR beta sequences accurately predicted the HLA-A and HLA-B alleles for most subjects in the first cohort. Roughly 15 rarely observed V segments, including chromosome 9 orphons, were excluded from the earlier analysis of a few hundred of the donors because counts were too low. Correlated functional status among segregating V segments might be attributable to linkage disequilibrium, but an unknown experimental factor could not be ruled out. Some IMGT-functional V segments, including TRBV6-2 and TRBV6-3, could not be told apart with the 87-base-pair reads, so those segments were excluded. In vitro tests confirmed that a few of the cytomegalovirus-associated TCR beta chains recognize cytomegalovirus antigens.

The CDR3 goes from the cysteine to the phenylalanine over 13 residues. Solely the CDR3 DNA is kept, with 39 bases framed from the first base. The germline V gene supplies CDR1 MNHEY and CDR2 SVGAGI. The V and J ends are trimmed by 7 bases and 3 bases, leaving 12 bases between them. Regarding this clone: Its cognate antigen has yet to be identified.

The cohort was made up of approximately 670 healthy bone marrow donors. At the time of sampling, every cohort member was nominally healthy, though immune exposures that went unrecorded were likely present. The donor was CMV seropositive and belonged to the group of 250 to 300 seropositive cohort members. A peripheral blood sample was collected from each donor, and TCR beta sequencing was performed on peripheral blood mononuclear cells. The Qiagen DNeasy Blood Extraction Kit was used to extract genomic DNA from the blood cell samples. Receptor libraries were prepared by the immunoSEQ multiplex PCR assay. A mixture of 60 forward primers for TCR Vbeta segments and 13 reverse primers for TCR Jbeta segments was used in the multiplex PCR. A multiplex PCR assay on genomic DNA amplified the CDR3 region of rearranged TCR beta genes. Amplified TCR beta libraries were sequenced as 87-base-pair reads on the Illumina HiSeq System. The paper's data handling went like this. A later analysis tallied 75 million to 95 million unique TCR beta chains across the approximately 670 repertoires, and around 10 million of those chains were shared by two or more donors. Raw reads were error-corrected and collapsed into unique sequences with a nearest-neighbor algorithm that merged closely related sequences to remove PCR and sequencing errors. CDR3 sequences were aligned to IMGT reference sequences to assign V, D and J gene segments. For a sequence to be retained, a match of at least six nucleotides to both a V gene segment and a J gene segment was required. A rearrangement was called productive if the CDR3 had no stop codons and remained in frame with V and J, and every other rearrangement was called non-productive. CDR3 was defined by IMGT convention, running from the second conserved V-encoded cysteine to the conserved J-encoded phenylalanine. In an earlier analysis of around 540 of the donors, sequences lacking an unambiguous match to a single V gene segment were excluded. An earlier analysis of 500 to 600 of the donors classified V segments as functional when productive rearrangements were above 56.7% and as segregating when the standard deviation between donors was above 5%. To diagnose cytomegalovirus status from the catalog of TCR beta chain sequences, a statistical classification framework was built. In a later analysis, TCR nucleotide sequences were compared against IMGT/GENE-DB human TR gene sequences so that V and J genes could be assigned. A later analysis assigned CDR3 sequences and most-parsimonious VDJ recombination scenarios with the TCRdist pipeline. In a later analysis, every TCR beta chain was defined by the combination of its CDR3 amino acid sequence and its V-gene family, and reads without a unique V-gene family were dropped. In a later analysis, 450 to 600 highly shared, low-generation-probability nucleotide sequences were removed to address suspected cross-contamination and a sequencing artifact. In a later analysis, a clonal expansion index was calculated for each public chain from normalized within-repertoire ranks of inferred template counts. In a later analysis, generation probabilities were computed using a VDJ recombination model fitted to out-of-frame rearrangements, and the results were checked against IGoR. Hypergeometric tests were used in a later analysis to score TCR-TCR, TCR-HLA and TCR-CMV co-occurrence, with a repertoire-size bias correction applied to the TCR pairs. To estimate false discovery rates, a later analysis permuted the HLA or CMV assignments 20 times. A later analysis grouped co-occurring TCRs with DBSCAN, adding TCRdist sequence similarity when clustering within HLA-allele-positive subsets. Repertoires with fewer than 30,000 or more than 120,000 public chains, plus five repertoires with anomalous nucleotide sharing, were excluded from co-occurrence clustering. Not all clones reach the TCRdb copy of this immuneACCESS table, which keeps in-frame sequences only. Checked studies attribute under half of the gap to unresolved V genes and leave the rest unexplained. That table is the source of V, J and clone size, and D and trimming were worked out from the DNA. This sample's table carries 50,000 to 55,000 clones. The ten biggest clones cover approximately 13% of the sample.

The source of this sequence is a woman aged 55-70 years in good health and CMV-seropositive. The sequence is built from TRBV6-5 and TRBJ1-1, with TRBD1 perhaps the D gene, on 5 matching bases. Sequencing was carried out using PBMCs. The CDR3 in this case is CASTERGDTEAFF. The base sequence is TGTGCCAGCACCGAACGGGGGGACACTGAAGCTTTCTTT.